Listed below are T cell receptor beta chains from one sample, sequenced in a study of T cell repertoires in aging, cancer and after chemotherapy. TCRdb called the multiplex PCR reads again in MiXCR, with one record for every CDR3 protein. This table has about 2,900 distinct CDR3 sequences, under 30% appearing once. Specimen: blood. The receptors originated from a human donor with a solid tumor. Each CDR3 is given with its conserved first and last residue. The order of the fields is V gene, clone size, D gene, J gene, CDR3 DNA, CDR3 protein. D genes are given only for firm matches. Not every row has a clone size; where given, it reads once, few, many or a size class.

V: TRBV28
size: .
D: .
J: TRBJ1-4
DNA: TGTGCCAGCAGTTCTACGGACAGACCTATTAATGAAAAACTGTTTTTT
CDR3: CASSSTDRPINEKLFF

V: TRBV5-1
size: .
D: TRBD1
J: TRBJ2-3
DNA: TGCGCCAGCAGCTTTACGGGGACAGGGGGCGATACGCAGTATTTT
CDR3: CASSFTGTGGDTQYF

V: TRBV19
size: .
D: TRBD2
J: TRBJ2-2
DNA: TGTGCCTGTGGACTAGCAAGAGGGGCCGGGGAGCTGTTTTTT
CDR3: CACGLARGAGELFF

V: TRBV7-2
size: few
D: TRBD2
J: TRBJ2-3
DNA: TGTGCCAGCAGCTCGATAGCGGGAAGCACAGATACGCAGTATTTT
CDR3: CASSSIAGSTDTQYF

V: TRBV11-1
size: .
D: TRBD1
J: TRBJ1-6
DNA: TGTGCCAGCAGTTTTACAGGGGATTCACCCCTCCACTTT
CDR3: CASSFTGDSPLHF

V: TRBV11-1
size: .
D: TRBD2
J: TRBJ2-1
DNA: TGTGCCAGCAGGAAAATCCGGGGGAGGGGTCCCAATGAGCAGTTCTTC
CDR3: CASRKIRGRGPNEQFF

V: TRBV5-6
size: medium-sized
D: .
J: TRBJ1-6
DNA: TGTGCCAGCAGCGGGGGAGGAGGGGTCGGCTATAATTCACCCCTCCACTTT
CDR3: CASSGGGGVGYNSPLHF

V: TRBV20-1
size: few
D: .
J: TRBJ2-1
DNA: TGCAGTGTCAGTGATGGCGTTTCCGAGCAGTTCTTC
CDR3: CSVSDGVSEQFF

V: TRBV19
size: medium-sized
D: .
J: TRBJ2-7
DNA: TGTGCCAGTAGAAGGGGTGGTGCCTACGAGCAGTACTTC
CDR3: CASRRGGAYEQYF

V: TRBV6-2/TRBV6-3
size: medium-sized
D: TRBD1
J: TRBJ2-5
DNA: TGTGCCAGCAATTTCCGGGACAGGGTCGGAGAGACCCAGTACTTC
CDR3: CASNFRDRVGETQYF

V: TRBV12-3/TRBV12-4
size: medium-sized
D: .
J: TRBJ1-4
DNA: TGTGCCAGCAGCCGAAGGGGCGGACTTAATGAAAAACTGTTTTTT
CDR3: CASSRRGGLNEKLFF

V: TRBV5-1
size: .
D: TRBD2
J: TRBJ2-5
DNA: TGCGCCAGCAGCTTGGCGTGGGGGGGCCAAGAGACCCAGTACTTC
CDR3: CASSLAWGGQETQYF

V: TRBV24-1
size: .
D: .
J: TRBJ1-5
DNA: TGTGCCACCAGTGATTCCAATCAGCCCCAGCATTTT
CDR3: CATSDSNQPQHF

V: TRBV20-1
size: few
D: .
J: TRBJ2-1
DNA: TGCAGTGCTAGCCCGTCTGGCAGAAGCCGGTCCTACAATGAGCAGTTCTTC
CDR3: CSASPSGRSRSYNEQFF

V: TRBV7-9
size: .
D: .
J: TRBJ1-1
DNA: TGTGCCAGCAGCTTAGGGTCTTGGAACACTGAAGCTTTCTTT
CDR3: CASSLGSWNTEAFF

V: TRBV6-1
size: few
D: .
J: TRBJ1-6
DNA: TGTGCCAGCATTGATAATTCACCCCTCCACTTT
CDR3: CASIDNSPLHF

V: TRBV19
size: medium-sized
D: .
J: TRBJ2-7
DNA: TGTGCCAGTAGCCTCAGGGGGGGAGGCTACGAGCAGTACTTC
CDR3: CASSLRGGGYEQYF

V: TRBV21-1
size: few
D: .
J: TRBJ2-7
DNA: TGTGCCAGCAGCAATCTTCTCCGGACAGGAACCTACGAGCAGTACTTC
CDR3: CASSNLLRTGTYEQYF

V: TRBV30
size: medium-sized
D: .
J: TRBJ2-5
DNA: TGTGCCTGGAGTCCCGTCCGAGAGACCCAGTACTTC
CDR3: CAWSPVRETQYF

V: TRBV12-3/TRBV12-4
size: .
D: .
J: TRBJ2-7
DNA: TGTGCCAGCAGTGATCGACCCTCCTACGAGCAGTACTTC
CDR3: CASSDRPSYEQYF

V: TRBV19
size: medium-sized
D: .
J: TRBJ2-1
DNA: TGTGCCAGCCGATTCGGCAATGAGCAGTTCTTC
CDR3: CASRFGNEQFF

V: TRBV5-1
size: .
D: TRBD1
J: TRBJ2-7
DNA: TGCTCCAGCAGCTCGGGACAGGACATTTACGAGCAGTACTTC
CDR3: CSSSSGQDIYEQYF

V: TRBV24-1
size: .
D: TRBD1
J: TRBJ2-7
DNA: TGTGCCACCAGTGACCAAGGGACAGGGTTAAACTACGAGCAGTACTTC
CDR3: CATSDQGTGLNYEQYF

V: TRBV6-2/TRBV6-3
size: few
D: .
J: TRBJ2-7
DNA: TGTGCCAGCAGTGCCGGACTGCTGTACGAAGAGCAGTACTTC
CDR3: CASSAGLLYEEQYF

V: TRBV24-1
size: .
D: TRBD1
J: TRBJ2-5
DNA: TGTGCCACCAGTGATTTGGGGGACAGCGGAGGAGAGACCCAGTACTTC
CDR3: CATSDLGDSGGETQYF

V: TRBV18
size: medium-sized
D: .
J: TRBJ2-7
DNA: TGTGCCAGCTCACCACGGCAGGACTCCTACGAGCAGTACTTC
CDR3: CASSPRQDSYEQYF

V: TRBV7-9
size: .
D: .
J: TRBJ2-1
DNA: TGTGCCAGCAGCTTAAAGGCTGAGCAGTTCTTC
CDR3: CASSLKAEQFF